The T cell receptor (beta chain) under discussion was sequenced for a study of T cell responses to AZD1222 COVID-19 vaccine. Whole-study results and caveats: A rise in Spike-specific TCR breadth and depth followed two AZD1222 doses. The sample set comprised mostly white British donors with more females, and clonal diversity was possibly underestimated. Regions 160-218 and 743-854 dominated among vaccine-associated CD4 TCRs spanning spike. Only five to seven AZD1222 recipients tested seropositive at baseline.

The CDR3 runs to 15 residues. Germline V gene data show CDR1 as MDHEN and CDR2 as SYDVKM. Trimming stripped 5 bases from V and 0 bases from J, with 14 bases between. Clones were read by immunoSEQ multiplex PCR, and TCRdb kept only the in-frame ones, dropping some. The sample comprises hundreds of thousands of clones, almost 95% of which are singletons, and 0.55% rests with the top ten. On this clone itself: What it binds is not known.

This rearrangement joins TRBV28 to TRBJ2-7, with D perhaps TRBD1 (6 bases). This clonotype was sampled from an adult who received the AZD1222 COVID-19 vaccine. The sequenced sample was peripheral blood, obtained 28 days after the second AZD1222 dose. The CDR3 loop is CASSIPGTNSYEQYF. CDR3 bases: TGTGCCAGCAGTATTCCCGGGACAAACTCCTACGAGCAGTACTTC.